This TCR beta chain was identified during a study of monozygotic twins with inflammatory bowel disease. CDR1 is MNHNS and CDR2 is SASEGT in the germline V gene. The CDR3 covers 15 residues. Two nested PCRs, run for around 15 and 10 cycles, were applied to TCRalpha and TCRbeta cDNA. TCRdb re-called the 5' RACE reads, yielding one record per CDR3 amino acid sequence without DNA. The table for this sample gives some 210,000 distinct CDR3 sequences. The sample consisted of blood. The clonotype was recovered from a human donor with ulcerative colitis or Crohn's disease, or a healthy co-twin of an affected twin (not recorded which). The chain combines TRBV6-1 with TRBJ1-5; absent DNA, TCRdb's TRBD1 call cannot be checked. The CDR3: CASSGQGASNQPQHF.